This T cell receptor (beta chain) is from a study of cytomegalovirus exposure and HLA in healthy donors. The CDR3 sequence is 14 residues long. Trimming cost V 3 bases and J 2 bases, with 10 bases left between them. Germline V lookup: CDR1 MNHNS, CDR2 SASEGT. A multiplex PCR was run with 60 Vbeta primers and 13 Jbeta primers. Profiling relied on immunoSEQ multiplex PCR, and the TCRdb table lists in-frame clones only, not all of them. The sample shows about 75,000 clones, 65% to 90% of them seen only once. Nominally healthy donors were sampled, though unrecorded immune exposures were likely. Findings and limits, study-wide: Accounts indicate the classifier identified cytomegalovirus status with strong specificity and sensitivity.

Of note for this clone: Its cognate antigen is unknown.

The specimen sequenced was PBMCs. The gene calls are TRBV6-1 and TRBJ2-5; D might be TRBD1 (5 bases). The sequence was obtained from a man in his 70s in good health and CMV-seropositive. The CDR3 DNA sequence: TGTGCCAGCAGTGAGACTGGGGCGCAAGAGACCCAGTACTTC. This translates into CASSETGAQETQYF.